This T cell receptor (beta chain) was recovered during a study of T cell responses to AZD1222 COVID-19 vaccine (dated by TCRdb to 2020 to 2022). Regarding the research as a whole: AZD1222 recipients with second doses at about 4 weeks or about 12 weeks were pooled, because spike-specific TCR depth and breadth did not differ between schedules. A total of about 230 trial participants underwent TCR sequencing, of whom approximately 210 received two doses of AZD1222 and about 25 received two doses of the MenACWY control vaccine. Trial participants were enrolled by age into subgroups of 18-55, 56-69 and 70-plus years, and 148, 28 and 57 TCR-sequenced participants, respectively, were included in these subgroups.

The time point tag for this specimen amounts to: baseline before first vaccination. The vaccinee samples were drawn from two UK trials, COV001 and COV002, one of which was a single-blind randomized controlled phase 2/3 trial testing AZD1222 (ChAdOx1 nCoV-19) in healthy adults. Trial participant PBMC samples were collected at day 0 and day 28 after the second dose for TCRbeta chain sequencing. The CDR3 regions of human TCRbeta chains were analyzed by immunosequencing. As for how the authors treated the data: TCRs in the repertoires were matched against a reference library of SARS-CoV-2-specific TCRs that had been generated with the MIRA antigen-specificity platform. Breadth meant the fraction of unique TCRs that were SARS-CoV-2-associated, whereas depth meant the fraction of total T cells that were SARS-CoV-2-associated. Using the MIRA data, every spike-specific TCR was mapped to the spike region that the TCR reacted to and assigned to either a CD4 or a CD8 class. Log10-transformed breadth and depth values were compared by one-way ANOVA with Sidak's multiple comparisons tests. What TCRdb holds here is the immuneACCESS table cut down to in-frame rearrangements. Part of the clones is not present; checked against another copy, under half of the missing clones reflect an unresolved V gene, and the others are unexplained. Clone size and V and J calls were adopted from that table, with D and trimming inferred from the DNA. A total of some 150,000 clones appear in this sample, around 94% of them only once. The ten largest account for 0.9% of the sample.

A word on this clone: No cognate antigen has been identified for it. No quality values exist for individual bases; no much larger clone is one base distant.

The study at large found these results: Because no day 14 peak-response samples were available, repertoires were characterized only after the peak T cell response. Reportedly, almost half of the unique spike-specific TCRs recognized epitopes lying outside the regions that are mutated in the B.1.351 and B.1.1.7 variants. Conclusions about previously exposed vaccinees were limited because only a handful of AZD1222 recipients were SARS-CoV-2 seropositive at baseline. Vaccine-associated CD4 TCRs spanned the whole spike protein, with dominant responses in regions 160-218 and 743-854. Participants were mostly white British, with more females than males. The authors suggested clonal diversity may have been underestimated. The 56-69-year group was small, and its depth increase did not reach significance, likely because of low power. A significant rise in spike-specific TCR breadth and depth was observed after two AZD1222 doses relative to day 0 and relative to MenACWY recipients.

Sequences SNHLY (CDR1) and FYNNEI (CDR2) are obtained from the germline V gene. Spanning cysteine to phenylalanine, the CDR3 consists of 14 amino acids. The sequence is cut down to CDR3 DNA, 42 bases in frame from base 1. Between the V and J ends, shortened by 6 bases and 4 bases respectively, the junction contains 13 bases. This receptor was identified in an adult in good health. Recombination linked TRBV2 to TRBJ1-5; no D segment can be confidently identified. The sequences come from peripheral blood, collected on day 0 of AZD1222 vaccination. The DNA sequence follows: TGTGCCAGCAGCCCCGTGGCCGCGAATCAGCCCCAGCATTTT. Its coded protein is CASSPVAANQPQHF.